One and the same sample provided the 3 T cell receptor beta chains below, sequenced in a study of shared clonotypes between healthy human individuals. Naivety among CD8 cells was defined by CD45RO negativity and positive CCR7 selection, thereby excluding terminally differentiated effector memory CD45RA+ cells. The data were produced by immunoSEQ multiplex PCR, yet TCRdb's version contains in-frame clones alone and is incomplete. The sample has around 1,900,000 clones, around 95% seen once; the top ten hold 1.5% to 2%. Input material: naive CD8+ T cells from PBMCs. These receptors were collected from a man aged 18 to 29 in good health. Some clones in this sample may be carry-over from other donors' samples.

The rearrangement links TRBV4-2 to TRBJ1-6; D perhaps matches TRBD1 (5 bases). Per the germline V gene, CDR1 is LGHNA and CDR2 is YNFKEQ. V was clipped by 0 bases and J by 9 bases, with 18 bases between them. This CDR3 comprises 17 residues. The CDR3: CASSQEEPGTMGSPLHF. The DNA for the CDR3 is TGTGCCAGCAGCCAAGAGGAGCCCGGGACCATGGGTTCACCCCTCCACTTT.

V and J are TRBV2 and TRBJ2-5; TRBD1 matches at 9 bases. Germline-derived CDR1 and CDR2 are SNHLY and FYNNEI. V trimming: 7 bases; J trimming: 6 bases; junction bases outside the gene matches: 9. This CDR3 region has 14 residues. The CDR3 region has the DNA TGTGCCAGCACCACGGGGGACAGGGACCAGACCCAGTACTTC. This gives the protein CASTTGDRDQTQYF.

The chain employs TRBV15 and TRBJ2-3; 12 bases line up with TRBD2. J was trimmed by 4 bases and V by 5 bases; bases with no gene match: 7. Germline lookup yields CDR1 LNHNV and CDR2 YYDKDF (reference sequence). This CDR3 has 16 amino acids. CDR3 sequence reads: CATSWRLAGDSDTQYF. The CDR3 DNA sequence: TGTGCCACCAGCTGGCGACTAGCGGGAGATTCAGATACGCAGTATTTT.